The 25 T cell receptor beta chains listed next were all sequenced from one sample in a study of CD8 T cells in Susac syndrome. Random hexamers were used to reverse transcribe the RNA input (about 0.5 to 1 ug). TCRdb passed the immunoSEQ multiplex PCR reads through MiXCR, listing each CDR3 protein once. The sample records some 170,000 distinct CDR3 sequences, around 96% being singletons. Sample: CD4+ T cells from PBMCs. These receptors originate from a human donor in good health.

The gene calls are TRBV30 and TRBJ2-1; 10 bases map to TRBD1. The CDR3 has 14 residues. With 8 bases clipped from V and 9 bases from J, the junction kept 13 bases outside the gene matches. Looked up from germline, CDR1 is GTSNPN and CDR2 is SVGIG (reference sequence). CDR3 loop: CAGAGDRGHPEQFF. DNA for the CDR3: TGTGCCGGGGCGGGGGACAGGGGTCATCCTGAGCAGTTCTTC.

CDR3 DNA sequence: TGTGCCAGCAGCCACTATGGGCAGCCCGCTAGCACAGATACGCAGTATTTT. This codes for CASSHYGQPASTDTQYF. The V and J genes are TRBV7-2 and TRBJ2-3; D unresolved. The CDR3 is 17 residues long. Deletions cut 5 bases from V and 0 bases from J, with 18 bases between. Germline V CDR1 and CDR2: SGHTA, FQGNSA.

This clonotype was picked up one time. This chain connects TRBV27 to TRBJ1-5; TRBD1 is a possible D gene (6 bases). CDR1 and CDR2 (germline): MNHEY, SMNVEV (reference sequence). V was clipped by 6 bases and J by 6 bases, with 12 bases between them. The CDR3 totals 13 residues. The CDR3 protein is CASRTGTSQPQHF. CDR3 nucleotide sequence: TGTGCCAGCAGGACAGGAACGAGTCAGCCCCAGCATTTT.

The genes are TRBV12-3 or TRBV12-4 and TRBJ2-1, with D tentatively TRBD2 (6 bases). V was clipped by 6 bases and J by 9 bases, with 15 bases between them. The CDR3 length is 13 residues. CDR3 coding DNA: TGTGCCAGCAGACGACTAGTGTGGGCTGAGCAGTTCTTC. This gives the protein CASRRLVWAEQFF.

This clonotype appeared a single time. The chain has TRBV27 and TRBJ1-2; no clear D. Trimming took off 3 bases at V and 5 bases at J, with 10 bases between the two ends. Germline values: CDR1 MNHEY, CDR2 SMNVEV (reference sequence). The CDR3 has 13 residues. Here the CDR3 DNA reads TGTGCCAGCAGTTTGGCTCGGCAATATGGCTACACCTTC. Translated: CASSLARQYGYTF.

The rearrangement joins TRBV19 to TRBJ1-2, with D hard to call. V lost 7 bases, J lost 5 bases, and 11 bases lay in between. This CDR3 spans 12 amino acids. Per germline, CDR1 LNHDA and CDR2 SQIVND (reference sequence). For the CDR3, the DNA is TGTGCCAGTATGGGTGGTTTATATGGCTACACCTTC. Protein: CASMGGLYGYTF.

The chain links TRBV7-2 to TRBJ2-3, with 8 bases lining up with TRBD1. CDR1 is SGHTA, CDR2 FQGNSA, per germline. There are 18 residues in the CDR3. J lost 2 bases, V lost 0 bases, and 10 bases had no gene match. CDR3 loop: CASSLALSAGGPTDTQYF. The CDR3 DNA reads TGTGCCAGCAGCTTAGCCCTTTCTGCAGGGGGCCCCACAGATACGCAGTATTTT.

The CDR3 DNA reads as TGTGCCAGCACCTCCTCCGAGACCCAGTACTTC. Encoded protein: CASTSSETQYF. The chain couples TRBV3-1 to TRBJ2-5; D gene unclear. The CDR3 covers 11 residues. Trimming cost V 7 bases and J 5 bases, with 8 bases left between them. Germline V CDR1 and CDR2: LGHDT, YNNKEL (reference sequence).

This rearrangement joins TRBV28 to TRBJ2-1; D perhaps matches TRBD2 (6 bases). The CDR3 is made up of 16 amino acids. Germline V lookup: CDR1 MDHEN, CDR2 SYDVKM. The V end was cut by 5 bases, the J end by 0 bases, with 14 bases between. The CDR3 is CASSARGGNSYNEQFF. CDR3 DNA sequence: TGTGCCAGCAGTGCCCGCGGCGGGAACTCCTACAATGAGCAGTTCTTC. Full variable domain (remainder filled in from reference TRBV28 and TRBJ2-1): DVKVTQSSRYLVKRTGEKVFLECVQDMDHENMFWYRQDPGLGLRLIYFSYDVKMKEKGDIPEGYSVSREKKERFSLILESASTNQTSMYLCASSARGGNSYNEQFFGPGTRLTVL.

The chain is built from TRBV29-1 and TRBJ2-3; tentative D call: TRBD2 (5 bases). CDR1 is SQVTM and CDR2 is ANQGSEA in the germline V gene. Deletions cut 6 bases from V and 8 bases from J, with 18 bases between. The length of the CDR3 is 13 residues. The CDR3 region has the DNA TGCAGCGTCCAATACCCCCTAGCTGGTACGCAGTATTTT. Protein sequence: CSVQYPLAGTQYF.

The gene calls are TRBV4-3 and TRBJ2-3, with D unclear. Germline lookup yields CDR1 LGHNA and CDR2 YSLEER. Deletions cut 1 base from V and 3 bases from J, with 8 bases between. CDR3 length equals 14 residues. The CDR3 spells CASSQGPRTDTQYF. The CDR3, as DNA: TGCGCCAGCAGCCAAGGGCCCCGGACAGATACGCAGTATTTT.

The rearrangement joins TRBV24-1 to TRBJ2-5, with 9 bases matching TRBD1. Germline V gives CDR1 KGHDR, CDR2 SFDVKD. V gave up 5 bases and J gave up 3 bases; unmatched junction bases: 6. CDR3 length: 15 amino acids. This CDR3 is CATSASGQGKETQYF. As DNA, the CDR3 is TGTGCCACCAGTGCTTCTGGACAGGGGAAAGAGACCCAGTACTTC.

This chain joins TRBV20-1 and TRBJ2-7; D call uncertain. From germline, CDR1 is DFQATT and CDR2 SNEGSKA (reference sequence). The length of the CDR3 is 11 residues. Deletions cut 3 bases from V and 2 bases from J, with 5 bases between. CDR3 in DNA: TGCAGTGCTAGTGGTCCCTACGAGCAGTACTTC. It is translated as CSASGPYEQYF.

The chain recombines TRBV6-1 with TRBJ1-1, with D possibly being TRBD1 (6 bases). Germline-derived CDR1 and CDR2 are MNHNS and SASEGT. V lost 3 bases and J 5 bases, leaving 10 bases between the germline ends. The CDR3 has 13 residues. CDR3 coding DNA: TGTGCCAGCAGTGAGACAGGTTGGACTGAAGCTTTCTTT. It codes for CASSETGWTEAFF.

This clonotype was detected only once. The chain is built from TRBV7-9 and TRBJ2-7, with D maybe TRBD2 (6 bases). V dropped 2 bases and J dropped 2 bases, with 16 bases sitting between them. From germline, CDR1 is SEHNR and CDR2 FQNEAQ (reference sequence). The CDR3 length is 16 residues. The chain's CDR3 is CASSLRRGSAPYEQYF. For the CDR3, the DNA is TGTGCCAGCAGCTTAAGGCGGGGCAGTGCTCCCTACGAGCAGTACTTC.

The chain couples TRBV3-1 to TRBJ1-5; no clear D. V was shortened by 1 base and J by 5 bases, with 9 bases between the two germline ends. Germline assignment: CDR1 LGHDT and CDR2 YNNKEL (reference sequence). The CDR3 spans 14 residues. The CDR3 nucleotides read TGTGCCAGCAGCCAAGGCCCCTCTGATCAGCCCCAGCATTTT. Translation gives CASSQGPSDQPQHF.

J is TRBJ2-1 and V is TRBV30; D is ambiguous. The CDR3 sequence is 14 residues long. Germline CDR1 reads GTSNPN; CDR2 reads SVGIG (reference sequence). V lost 5 bases and J lost 7, with 18 bases in between. The CDR3 DNA reads as TGTGCCTGGGACGACTTAGGGTCCAAAAATGAGCAGTTCTTC. The encoded protein is CAWDDLGSKNEQFF.

The rearrangement uses TRBV27 and TRBJ2-5; D call uncertain. From germline, CDR1 is MNHEY and CDR2 SMNVEV (reference sequence). The length of the CDR3 is 14 residues. V gave up 6 bases and J gave up 5 bases, with 16 bases separating them. In DNA, the CDR3 is TGTGCCAGCAGCTTTTCTGGCTTTGGGGAGACCCAGTACTTC. Amino acids: CASSFSGFGETQYF.

The chain combines TRBV6-5 with TRBJ2-6; perhaps TRBD1 as D (7 bases). Between the trimmed V and J ends, which lost 5 bases and 5 bases, there was a span of 13 bases. The CDR3 covers 15 residues. Germline values: CDR1 MNHEY, CDR2 SVGAGI. CDR3 sequence reads: CASSQGGSRANVLTF. Written as DNA, the CDR3 is TGTGCCAGCAGTCAGGGGGGTAGTCGGGCCAACGTCCTGACTTTC.

The chain is built from TRBV29-1 and TRBJ2-5; 15 bases match TRBD2. The CDR3 is made up of 14 amino acids. With 6 bases clipped from V and 4 bases from J, the junction kept 3 bases outside the gene matches. Germline CDR1 reads SQVTM; CDR2 reads ANQGSEA. The CDR3 nucleotides are TGCAGCGTGGCGGGACTAGCGGGAGGAGAGACCCAGTACTTC. This encodes CSVAGLAGGETQYF.

J is TRBJ2-1 and V is TRBV7-9; D remains unclear. Trimming removed 4 bases at V and 4 bases at J, with 14 bases between. This CDR3 has 15 amino acids. Germline CDR1 SEHNR, CDR2 FQNEAQ (reference sequence). CDR3 sequence (DNA): TGTGCCAGCAGCTATGGGCGTGGCGGATACAATGAGCAGTTCTTC. Amino acids: CASSYGRGGYNEQFF.

V gene TRBV29-1 combines with J gene TRBJ2-5; D is undetermined. Trimming took off 7 bases at V and 5 bases at J, with 5 bases between the two ends. The length of the CDR3 is 9 residues. Germline-derived CDR1 and CDR2 are SQVTM and ANQGSEA. As DNA, the CDR3 is TGCAGCGCGGACGAGACCCAGTACTTC. This gives the protein CSADETQYF.

In its sample, this clonotype was seen once. The rearrangement uses TRBV3-1 and TRBJ2-1; 8 positions agree with TRBD2. The length of the CDR3 is 16 residues. V dropped 3 bases and J dropped 1; count of bases not matched to a gene: 5. Germline loops: CDR1 LGHDT, CDR2 YNNKEL (reference sequence). CDR3: CASSQVTSGSYNEQFF. CDR3 in DNA: TGTGCCAGCAGCCAGGTTACTAGCGGATCCTACAATGAGCAGTTCTTC.

This chain links TRBV5-4 with TRBJ2-1, with D possibly matching TRBD2 (5 bases). The germline V and J ends were trimmed by 0 bases and 0 bases, with 10 bases remaining between them. The CDR3 runs 16 residues. Germline lookup yields CDR1 SGHNT and CDR2 YYREEE (reference sequence). Here the CDR3 reads CASSLGRRSSYNEQFF. The CDR3 coding sequence is TGTGCCAGCAGCTTGGGGCGGAGGAGCTCCTACAATGAGCAGTTCTTC.

The rearrangement uses TRBV7-9 and TRBJ2-3, with 10 bases fitting TRBD2. V lost 5 bases and J lost 4; bases outside the gene matches: 3. This CDR3 region has 14 residues. From germline, CDR1 is SEHNR and CDR2 FQNEAQ (reference sequence). The CDR3 reads CASSPSGSADTQYF. Written as DNA, the CDR3 is TGTGCCAGCAGCCCTAGCGGGAGTGCAGATACGCAGTATTTT.